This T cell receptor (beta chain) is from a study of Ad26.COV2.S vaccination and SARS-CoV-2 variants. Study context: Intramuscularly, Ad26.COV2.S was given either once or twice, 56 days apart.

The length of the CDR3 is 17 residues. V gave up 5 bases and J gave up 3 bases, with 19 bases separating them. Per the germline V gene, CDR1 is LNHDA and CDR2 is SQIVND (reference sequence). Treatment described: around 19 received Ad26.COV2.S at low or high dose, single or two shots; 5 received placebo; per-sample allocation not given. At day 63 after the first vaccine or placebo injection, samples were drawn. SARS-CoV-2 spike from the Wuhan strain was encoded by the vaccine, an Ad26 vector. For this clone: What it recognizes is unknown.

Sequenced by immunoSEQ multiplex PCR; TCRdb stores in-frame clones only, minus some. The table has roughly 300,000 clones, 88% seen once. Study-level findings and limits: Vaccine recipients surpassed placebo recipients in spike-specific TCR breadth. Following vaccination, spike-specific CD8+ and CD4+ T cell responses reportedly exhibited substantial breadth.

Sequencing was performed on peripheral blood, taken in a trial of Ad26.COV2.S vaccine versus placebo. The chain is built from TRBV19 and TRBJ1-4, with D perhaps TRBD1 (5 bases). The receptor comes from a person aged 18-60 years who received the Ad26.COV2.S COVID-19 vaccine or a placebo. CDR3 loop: CASSLLPAGPANEKLFF. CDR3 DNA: TGTGCCAGTAGTCTGCTACCCGCAGGGCCAGCTAATGAAAAACTGTTTTTT.